The 10 T cell receptor beta chains below come from one sample, sequenced in a study of blood T cell repertoires in COVID-19. The method was immunoSEQ multiplex PCR; TCRdb's version includes in-frame clones alone and lacks a portion of them. This table has under 450,000 clones, roughly 90% appearing once. Source material: peripheral blood. Receptor source: a woman aged 40 to 50 with COVID-19, enrolled during active disease.

This clone was found a few times. The chain carries TRBV18 and TRBJ1-2, with D tentatively TRBD1 (5 bases). V was cut by 3 bases and J by 4 bases, with 9 bases left in between. This CDR3 region has 13 residues. Per the germline V gene, CDR1 is KGHSH and CDR2 is LQKENI. DNA for the CDR3: TGTGCCAGCTCACCGGGGCGCAGCTATGGCTACACCTTC. Amino acids: CASSPGRSYGYTF.

This clone was seen a single time. The chain employs TRBV15 and TRBJ2-7, with TRBD2 matching over 7 bases. V was clipped by 0 bases and J by 0 bases; unmatched bases: 8. The CDR3 covers 17 residues. Per germline, CDR1 LNHNV and CDR2 YYDKDF (reference sequence). Here the CDR3 reads CATSRDGEGPFSYEQYF. The CDR3, as DNA: TGTGCCACCAGCAGAGATGGGGAGGGGCCTTTCTCCTACGAGCAGTACTTC.

V is TRBV11-3 and J is TRBJ2-2, with a tentative D call TRBD2 (5 bases). CDR1 and CDR2 (germline): SGHNT, YENEEA. This CDR3 has 14 amino acids. V lost 5 bases and J 6 bases, leaving 13 bases between the germline ends. This chain's CDR3 is CASSLLEGSGELFF. In DNA form, the CDR3 reads TGTGCCAGCAGCCTCCTCGAGGGATCCGGGGAGCTGTTTTTT.

The chain is built from TRBV6-5 and TRBJ2-7, with TRBD2 matching over 7 bases. Germline CDR1 and CDR2: MNHEY and SVGAGI. CDR3 length equals 13 residues. Losses at the gene ends were 0 bases for V and 5 bases for J; bases not matched to a gene: 1. This CDR3 reads CASSYSGGNEQYF. The CDR3 nucleotides read TGTGCCAGCAGTTACTCGGGAGGGAACGAGCAGTACTTC.

The chain combines TRBV18 with TRBJ1-6; D is perhaps TRBD1 (5 bases). Trimming took off 3 bases at V and 7 bases at J, with 13 bases between the two ends. CDR1 and CDR2 (germline): KGHSH, LQKENI. The CDR3 length is 15 residues. Here the CDR3 reads CASSPLPGSNSPLHF. The CDR3 coding sequence is TGTGCCAGCTCACCTCTTCCAGGGTCGAATTCACCCCTCCACTTT.

The chain couples TRBV6-5 to TRBJ1-1; 7 bases map to TRBD1. Germline assignment: CDR1 MNHEY and CDR2 SVGAGI. The length of the CDR3 is 13 residues. Germline trimming cut 5 bases from V and 7 bases from J; bases unmatched to any gene: 7. Here the CDR3 DNA reads TGTGCCAGCAGTCGGAGGGGGCAGGTTGAAGCTTTCTTT. Translation gives CASSRRGQVEAFF.

The J gene is TRBJ2-3, the V gene TRBV29-1; maybe TRBD2 (5 bases). The germline V gene encodes CDR1 SQVTM and CDR2 ANQGSEA. The CDR3 is made up of 14 amino acids. The V and J ends lost 3 bases and 4 bases respectively, with 14 bases between them. CDR3 nucleotides: TGCAGCGTTGAGTATCGGGGTGGGTCAGATACGCAGTATTTT. It encodes CSVEYRGGSDTQYF.

This chain connects TRBV7-3 to TRBJ2-1, with 13 bases lining up with TRBD2. This CDR3 comprises 15 residues. CDR1 is SGHTA, CDR2 FQGTGA, per germline. V lost 2 bases, J lost 6 bases, and 1 base stayed unmatched. The DNA for the CDR3 is TGTGCCAGCAGCTTAGGGACTAGCGGGATCAATGAGCAGTTCTTC. Amino acid sequence: CASSLGTSGINEQFF.

This clone was detected a few times. The chain recombines TRBV2 with TRBJ1-5, with TRBD1 identical over 8 bases. CDR3 size: 15 residues. The trim removed 4 bases at V and 2 bases at J, leaving 4 bases unmatched. Germline CDR1 is SNHLY and CDR2 is FYNNEI. CDR3 residues: CASSGGQDRNQPQHF. As DNA, the CDR3 is TGTGCCAGCAGTGGGGGACAGGATCGCAATCAGCCCCAGCATTTT.

The CDR3 DNA follows: TGCAGCGTTGAAGATCTCGGGGGGAGCAAATACGAGCAGTACTTC. It is translated as CSVEDLGGSKYEQYF. This chain uses TRBV29-1 with TRBJ2-7; 7 bases are shared with TRBD2. In germline, CDR1 is SQVTM, CDR2 ANQGSEA. The CDR3 runs to 15 residues. J lost 4 bases, V lost 0 bases, and 9 bases had no gene match.